Listed below are T cell receptor beta chains from one sample, sequenced in a study of graft-versus-host responses after intestinal transplantation. Clones were sequenced by immunoSEQ multiplex PCR, and TCRdb holds only the in-frame ones, with some missing. The sample gives over 40,000 clones, about 93% of which show up once; about 5.5% is in the top ten. The material sequenced was PBMCs, taken about 800 days after a first intestinal transplant, on the day of a second. The receptor set was obtained from a human patient who received an intestinal transplant, so some T cells may come from the graft donor. The CDR3 runs from the conserved cysteine through the conserved F or W. The D gene is left open where the match is weak.

J gene: TRBJ2-7
V gene: TRBV5-1
D gene: TRBD1
CDR3 DNA: TGCGCCAGCAGCACTACCGGACAGGCCTGGAGCTCCTACGAGCAGTACTTC
CDR3 protein: CASSTTGQAWSSYEQYF

J gene: TRBJ2-7
V gene: TRBV10-3
D gene: .
CDR3 DNA: TGTGCCATCAGTGGGGGGGTTATTCTTTCCTACGAGCAGTACTTC
CDR3 protein: CAISGGVILSYEQYF

J gene: TRBJ2-7
V gene: TRBV25-1
D gene: .
CDR3 DNA: TGTGCCACCGCGGGACAGACTTCTTACGAGCAGTACTTC
CDR3 protein: CATAGQTSYEQYF

J gene: TRBJ1-5
V gene: TRBV10-3
D gene: .
CDR3 DNA: TGTGCCATCAGTGACGACAGTAGCAATCAGCCCCAGCATTTT
CDR3 protein: CAISDDSSNQPQHF

J gene: TRBJ2-1
V gene: TRBV30
D gene: .
CDR3 DNA: TGTGCCTGGAGTGCGGTCTCCTACAATGAGCAGTTCTTC
CDR3 protein: CAWSAVSYNEQFF

J gene: TRBJ2-3
V gene: TRBV2
D gene: TRBD2
CDR3 DNA: TGTGCCAGCAGGGCGGACCGGACTAGCGGGAGCGCAGATACGCAGTATTTT
CDR3 protein: CASRADRTSGSADTQYF

J gene: TRBJ2-2
V gene: TRBV4-1
D gene: .
CDR3 DNA: TGCGCCAGCAGCCACTGGGAATGGGCCGGGGAGCTGTTTTTT
CDR3 protein: CASSHWEWAGELFF

J gene: TRBJ2-7
V gene: TRBV30
D gene: .
CDR3 DNA: TGTGCCTGGGCCCTGGACAGATCCTACGAGCAGTACTTC
CDR3 protein: CAWALDRSYEQYF

J gene: TRBJ2-1
V gene: TRBV19
D gene: .
CDR3 DNA: TGTGCCAGTAGTATAGGAGAGGGGACCTATTTTTACAATGAGCAGTTCTTC
CDR3 protein: CASSIGEGTYFYNEQFF

J gene: TRBJ2-1
V gene: TRBV11-2
D gene: .
CDR3 DNA: TGTGCCAGCAGCCGGACGCCGACCAATGAGCAGTTCTTC
CDR3 protein: CASSRTPTNEQFF

J gene: TRBJ2-3
V gene: TRBV11-2
D gene: TRBD2
CDR3 DNA: TGTGCCAGCAGCTCTCTAGCGGGTCGCACAGATACGCAGTATTTT
CDR3 protein: CASSSLAGRTDTQYF

J gene: TRBJ2-2
V gene: TRBV10-3
D gene: .
CDR3 DNA: TGTGCCATCGGTCGACTGGCCGGGGAGCTGTTTTTT
CDR3 protein: CAIGRLAGELFF

J gene: TRBJ2-5
V gene: TRBV14
D gene: .
CDR3 DNA: TGTGCCAGCAGCCAAGATCTCCAGGGATGGGAGACCCAGTACTTC
CDR3 protein: CASSQDLQGWETQYF

J gene: TRBJ2-1
V gene: TRBV30
D gene: .
CDR3 DNA: TGTGCCTGGAACAGACCCGGGGACAATGAGCAGTTCTTC
CDR3 protein: CAWNRPGDNEQFF

J gene: TRBJ2-2
V gene: TRBV11-2
D gene: TRBD1
CDR3 DNA: TGTGCCAGCAGCTCCCGGACAGGAGTGAACACCGGGGAGCTGTTTTTT
CDR3 protein: CASSSRTGVNTGELFF

J gene: TRBJ2-6
V gene: TRBV28
D gene: .
CDR3 DNA: TGTGCCAGCAGTTTAGGGAGCTCTGGGGCCAACGTCCTGACTTTC
CDR3 protein: CASSLGSSGANVLTF

J gene: TRBJ2-3
V gene: TRBV10-3
D gene: .
CDR3 DNA: TGTGCCATCAGTGTCCTACAACGCACAGATACGCAGTATTTT
CDR3 protein: CAISVLQRTDTQYF

J gene: TRBJ2-1
V gene: TRBV28
D gene: .
CDR3 DNA: TGTGCCAGCAGGGAAGGGACATACAATGAGCAGTTCTTC
CDR3 protein: CASREGTYNEQFF

J gene: TRBJ1-2
V gene: TRBV9
D gene: TRBD1
CDR3 DNA: TGTGCCAGCAGTTATCGGGACAGGGGGATCTATGGCTACACCTTC
CDR3 protein: CASSYRDRGIYGYTF

J gene: TRBJ1-1
V gene: TRBV28
D gene: .
CDR3 DNA: TGTGCCAGCAGTGTCAGGGCGCGGGACACTGAAGCTTTCTTT
CDR3 protein: CASSVRARDTEAFF

J gene: TRBJ2-1
V gene: TRBV19
D gene: .
CDR3 DNA: TGTGCCAGTAGTATGGGGGGACGGTTTAATGAGCAGTTCTTC
CDR3 protein: CASSMGGRFNEQFF

J gene: TRBJ2-1
V gene: TRBV18
D gene: TRBD1
CDR3 DNA: TGTGCCAGCTCACGACAGGGCAATGAGCAGTTCTTC
CDR3 protein: CASSRQGNEQFF

J gene: TRBJ2-1
V gene: TRBV30
D gene: TRBD2
CDR3 DNA: TGTGCCTGGAGGGAAGCTAGCGGGCCGTTCTCCTACAATGAGCAGTTCTTC
CDR3 protein: CAWREASGPFSYNEQFF

J gene: TRBJ2-1
V gene: TRBV19
D gene: TRBD2
CDR3 DNA: TGTGCCAGTAAAGAGCTAGCGGGAGAGGTTGAGCAGTTCTTC
CDR3 protein: CASKELAGEVEQFF

J gene: TRBJ1-1
V gene: TRBV6-5
D gene: .
CDR3 DNA: TGTGCCAGCAGTCCGACAGCCCCCTGGAACACTGAAGCTTTCTTT
CDR3 protein: CASSPTAPWNTEAFF

J gene: TRBJ2-7
V gene: TRBV19
D gene: TRBD1
CDR3 DNA: TGTGCCAGTAGTATCGGGACAGGGTACGAGCAGTACTTC
CDR3 protein: CASSIGTGYEQYF

J gene: TRBJ1-2
V gene: TRBV28
D gene: .
CDR3 DNA: TGTGCCAGCAGTCTGACAAACTATGGCTACACCTTC
CDR3 protein: CASSLTNYGYTF

J gene: TRBJ2-3
V gene: TRBV10-2
D gene: .
CDR3 DNA: TGCGCCAGCAGTGAGGCTACAGATACGCAGTATTTT
CDR3 protein: CASSEATDTQYF

J gene: TRBJ1-1
V gene: TRBV18
D gene: .
CDR3 DNA: TGTGCCAGCTCACCGGCTCAGGGAGCCACTGAAGCTTTCTTT
CDR3 protein: CASSPAQGATEAFF